This T cell receptor (beta chain) appears in the sequencing data of a study of shared clonotypes between healthy human individuals. Study information: Donor composition was two women and three men, aged 18 to 49.

Whole-study results and caveats: The study generally estimated greater richness for naive than memory subsets. Lower generation probabilities were found for non-shared clonotypes than for those shared by all four donors. Researchers sampled only blood; tissue repertoires likely differ.

Turning to this clone: The antigen is not known. This same CDR3 is encoded by further DNA sequences in the sample.

Per germline, CDR1 MNHEY and CDR2 SVGAGI. Trimming took 6 bases from V and 8 from J; bases not matched to a gene: 4. The CDR3 length is 13 residues. Measured with immunoSEQ multiplex PCR; TCRdb has only the in-frame clones, and not every one. The sample lists millions of clones; roughly 94% were seen once. V and J are TRBV6-5 and TRBJ1-4; 9 nucleotides agree with TRBD1. Source material: naive CD4+ T cells sorted from blood. Subset in this sample: CD45RA+ positively selected. The source is a man in his late teens or twenties in good health. The CDR3 DNA is TGTGCCAGCAGGGGACAGGGCGGGGAAAAACTGTTTTTT. It translates to CASRGQGGEKLFF.